The 4 T cell receptor beta chains reported below all come from one sample, sequenced in a study of CD8+ T cells in alopecia areata. Sequencing templates came from extracted RNA that was reverse transcribed into cDNA. Using immunoSEQ multiplex PCR, the repertoire was profiled, and TCRdb retains in-frame clones only, with some absent. The table records approximately 150,000 clones, approximately 60% of them present only once. Material for sequencing was CD4+ T cells sorted from blood. These receptors originate from a human donor in good health.

This rearrangement joins TRBV11-3 to TRBJ1-2, with D hard to call. The CDR3 has 13 amino acids. Deletions cut 7 bases from V and 4 bases from J, with 13 bases between. The germline V gene has CDR1 SGHNT and CDR2 YENEEA. This CDR3 reads CASTTGPSYGYTF. In nucleotides, the CDR3 is TGTGCCAGCACGACCGGGCCTTCCTATGGCTACACCTTC. Together with reference TRBV11-3 and TRBJ1-2, the CDR3 gives the full variable domain: EAGVVQSPRYKIIEKKQPVAFWCNPISGHNTLYWYLQNLGQGPELLIRYENEEAVDDSQLPKDRFSAERLKGVDSTLKIQPAELGDSAVYLCASTTGPSYGYTFGSGTRLTVV.

The chain employs TRBV14 and TRBJ1-1; D not resolved. This CDR3 region has 14 residues. Between the trimmed V and J ends, which lost 0 bases and 5 bases, there was a span of 10 bases. Looked up from germline, CDR1 is SGHDN and CDR2 is FVKESK. This chain's CDR3 is CASSQEGFRTEAFF. The CDR3 DNA sequence: TGTGCCAGCAGCCAAGAGGGTTTCCGGACTGAAGCTTTCTTT.

V gene TRBV15 combines with J gene TRBJ2-7, with 7 positions matching TRBD2. The trim removed 4 bases at V and 9 bases at J, leaving 9 bases unmatched. The CDR3 totals 13 residues. Per germline, CDR1 LNHNV and CDR2 YYDKDF (reference sequence). The CDR3 region is CATSKEPRGGQYF. The CDR3 DNA sequence: TGTGCCACCAGCAAAGAGCCCCGCGGGGGGCAGTACTTC.

This clone has more than one count but fewer than ten. V is TRBV19 and J is TRBJ1-2; no clear D. V was trimmed by 3 bases and J by 7 bases, leaving 15 bases between them. Germline CDR1 reads LNHDA; CDR2 reads SQIVND (reference sequence). The length of the CDR3 is 14 residues. The CDR3 sequence: CASSMEVGDGGYTF. In nucleotides, the CDR3 is TGTGCCAGTAGTATGGAAGTTGGAGATGGTGGCTACACCTTC.